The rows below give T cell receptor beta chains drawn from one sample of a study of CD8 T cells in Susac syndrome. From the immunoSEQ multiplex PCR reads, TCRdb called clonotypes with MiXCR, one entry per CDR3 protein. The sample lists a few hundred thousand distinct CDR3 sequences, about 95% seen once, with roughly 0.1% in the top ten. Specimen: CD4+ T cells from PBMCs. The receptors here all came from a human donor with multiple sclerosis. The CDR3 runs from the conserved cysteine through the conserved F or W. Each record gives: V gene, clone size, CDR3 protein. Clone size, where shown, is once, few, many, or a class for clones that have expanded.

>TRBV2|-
CASSRDREREETQYF
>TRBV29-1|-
CSVVVGISYEQYF
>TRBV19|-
CASRNSNQPQHF
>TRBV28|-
CASYHGVGGYTF
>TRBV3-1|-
CASSHRRQGEETQYF
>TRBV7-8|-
CASSLDRTRASFF
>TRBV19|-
CASIPRSRAIVEAFF
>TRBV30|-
CAWSVPYAGTYNEQFF
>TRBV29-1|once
CSVGDMDRVSYEQYF
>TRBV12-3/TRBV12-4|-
CASSPTGRAYEQYF
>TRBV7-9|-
CASSKTSGLAGEETQYF
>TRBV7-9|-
CASSSTPRGQETQYF
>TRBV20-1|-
CSAQSLAGNYNEQFF
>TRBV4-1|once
CASSQGRGAVGYGYTF
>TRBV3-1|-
CASSRLNQPQHF
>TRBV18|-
CASSPRPLEGYGYTF